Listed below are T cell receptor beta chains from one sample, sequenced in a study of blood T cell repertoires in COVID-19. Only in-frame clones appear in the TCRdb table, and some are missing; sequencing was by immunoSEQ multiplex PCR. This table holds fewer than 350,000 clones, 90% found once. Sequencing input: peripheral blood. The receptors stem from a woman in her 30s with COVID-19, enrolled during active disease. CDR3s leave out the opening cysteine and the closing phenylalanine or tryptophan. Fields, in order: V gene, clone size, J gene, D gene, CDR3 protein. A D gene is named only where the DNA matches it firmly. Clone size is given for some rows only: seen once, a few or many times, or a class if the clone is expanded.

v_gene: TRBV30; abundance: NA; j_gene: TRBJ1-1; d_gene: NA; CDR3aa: AWSRGMNTEAF
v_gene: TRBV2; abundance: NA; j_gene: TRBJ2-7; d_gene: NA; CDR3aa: ASSEGHLYEQY
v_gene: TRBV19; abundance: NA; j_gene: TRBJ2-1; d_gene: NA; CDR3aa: ASSTPGLQIWEQF
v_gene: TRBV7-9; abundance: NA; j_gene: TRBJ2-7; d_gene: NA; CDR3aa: ASSPSLGRAYEQY
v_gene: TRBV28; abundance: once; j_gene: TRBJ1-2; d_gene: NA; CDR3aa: ASSYRGSYGYT
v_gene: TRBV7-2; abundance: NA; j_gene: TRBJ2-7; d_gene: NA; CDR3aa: ASSSRHLGYEQY
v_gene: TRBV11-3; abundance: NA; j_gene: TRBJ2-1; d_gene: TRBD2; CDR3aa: ASSLTSSHPQF
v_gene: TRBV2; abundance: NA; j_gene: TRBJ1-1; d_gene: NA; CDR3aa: ASSVDSWNTEAF
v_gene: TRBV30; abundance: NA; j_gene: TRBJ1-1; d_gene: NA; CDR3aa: AWAYLTVNTEAF
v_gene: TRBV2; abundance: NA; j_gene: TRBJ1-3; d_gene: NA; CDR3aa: ASSEAVLAGTIY
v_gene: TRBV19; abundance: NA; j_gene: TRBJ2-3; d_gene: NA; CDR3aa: ASSIELAPTDTQY
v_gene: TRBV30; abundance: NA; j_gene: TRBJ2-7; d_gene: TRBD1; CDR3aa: AWRDRGYEQY
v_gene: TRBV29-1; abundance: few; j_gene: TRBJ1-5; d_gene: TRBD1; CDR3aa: SVEVGGQGGPQH
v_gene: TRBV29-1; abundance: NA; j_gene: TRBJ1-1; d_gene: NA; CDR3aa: SVGLLNTEAF
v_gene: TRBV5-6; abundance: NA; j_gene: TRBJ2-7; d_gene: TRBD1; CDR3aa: ASSLVGQGGQY
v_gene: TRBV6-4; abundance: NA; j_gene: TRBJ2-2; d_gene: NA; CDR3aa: ASSDSSGSGELF
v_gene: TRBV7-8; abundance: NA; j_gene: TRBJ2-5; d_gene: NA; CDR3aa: ASSFNSQGTQY
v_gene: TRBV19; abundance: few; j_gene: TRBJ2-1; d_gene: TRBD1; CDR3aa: ASSFSGTGRNEQF
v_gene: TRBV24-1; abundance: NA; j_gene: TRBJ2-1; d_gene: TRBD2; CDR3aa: ATTSSGTYNEQF
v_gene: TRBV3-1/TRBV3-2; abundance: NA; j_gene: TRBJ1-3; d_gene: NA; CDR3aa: ASSQKTGQGNTIY
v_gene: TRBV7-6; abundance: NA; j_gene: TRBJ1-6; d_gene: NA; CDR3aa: ASRRNRATNSPLH
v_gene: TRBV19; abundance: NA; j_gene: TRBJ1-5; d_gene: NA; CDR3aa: ASSIAHIQPQH
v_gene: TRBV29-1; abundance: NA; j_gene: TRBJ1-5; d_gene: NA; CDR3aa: SVVTSDSNQPQH
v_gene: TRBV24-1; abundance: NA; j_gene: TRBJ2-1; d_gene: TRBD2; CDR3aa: ATSGYSEREVFNEQF
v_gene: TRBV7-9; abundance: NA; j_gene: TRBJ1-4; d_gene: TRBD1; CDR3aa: ASSLGQGSGTNEKLF
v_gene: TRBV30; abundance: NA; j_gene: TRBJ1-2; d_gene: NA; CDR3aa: AWSPQGLGYT
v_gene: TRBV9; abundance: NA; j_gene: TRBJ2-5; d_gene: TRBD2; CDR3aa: ASSYGLAGGPGETQY
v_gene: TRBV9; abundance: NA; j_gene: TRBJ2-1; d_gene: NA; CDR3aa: ASSPHPPGAPNEQF
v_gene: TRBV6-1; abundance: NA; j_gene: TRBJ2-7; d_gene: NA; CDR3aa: ASSGARGVYEQY
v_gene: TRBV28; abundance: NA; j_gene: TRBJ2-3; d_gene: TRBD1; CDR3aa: ASRANPGTGYTDTQY
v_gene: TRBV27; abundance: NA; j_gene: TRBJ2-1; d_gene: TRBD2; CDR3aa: ASSTLPLAGGEQF
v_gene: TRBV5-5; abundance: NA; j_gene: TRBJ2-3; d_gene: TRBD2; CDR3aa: ASSQNGLAGVWSTDTQY
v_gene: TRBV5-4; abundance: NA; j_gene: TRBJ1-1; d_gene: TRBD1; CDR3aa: ASRSRQGSTEAF
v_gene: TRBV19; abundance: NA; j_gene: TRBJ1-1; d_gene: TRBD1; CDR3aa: ASSRWTGKNTEAF
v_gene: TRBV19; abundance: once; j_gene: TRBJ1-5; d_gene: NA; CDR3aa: ASSIDLFGDTHSGNQPQH
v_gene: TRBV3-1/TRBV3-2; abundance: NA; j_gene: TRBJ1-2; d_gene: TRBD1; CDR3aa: ASSQVLGQGGYGYT
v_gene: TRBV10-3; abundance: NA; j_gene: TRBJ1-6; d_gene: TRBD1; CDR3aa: AISDRSGTGVNSPLH
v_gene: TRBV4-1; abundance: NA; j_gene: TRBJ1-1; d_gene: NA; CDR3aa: ASSQDRSGVNTEAF
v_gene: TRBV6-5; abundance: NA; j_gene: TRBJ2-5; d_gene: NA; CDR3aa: ASSYTGLHQETQY
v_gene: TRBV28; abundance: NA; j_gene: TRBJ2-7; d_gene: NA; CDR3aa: ASSFSAGDYEQY
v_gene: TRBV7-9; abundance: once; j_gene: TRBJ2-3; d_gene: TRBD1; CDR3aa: ASSAPGQGSTDTQY
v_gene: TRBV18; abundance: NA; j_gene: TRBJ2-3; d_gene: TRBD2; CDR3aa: ASLAGGTDTQY
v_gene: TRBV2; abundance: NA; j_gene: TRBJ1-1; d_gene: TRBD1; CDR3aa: ASSVRTGGSNTEAF
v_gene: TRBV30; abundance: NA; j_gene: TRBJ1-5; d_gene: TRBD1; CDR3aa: AWSGTGWDQPQH
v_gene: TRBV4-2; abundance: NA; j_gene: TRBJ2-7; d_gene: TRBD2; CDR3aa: ASSQAPGGGGLSYEQY
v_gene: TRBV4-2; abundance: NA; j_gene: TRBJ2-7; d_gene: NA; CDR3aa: ASSQDFGRGRYEQY
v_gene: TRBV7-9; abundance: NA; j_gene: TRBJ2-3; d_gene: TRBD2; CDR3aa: ASSPHSGSWTDTQY